This T cell receptor beta chain is drawn from a study of blood T cell repertoires in COVID-19. Authors' analysis steps: Reference gene primer amplification yielded estimated nucleated cell counts. Profiling relied on immunoSEQ multiplex PCR, and the TCRdb table lists in-frame clones only, not all of them. Clonal size and the V and J genes are those of that table, whereas D and trimming came from the DNA. Among some 300,000 clones listed, 75% to 90% were seen once. This clone was counted a single time. Deletions cut 3 bases from V and 5 bases from J, with 14 bases between. CDR1 LGHDT and CDR2 YNNKEL come from the germline V gene (reference sequence). The length of the CDR3 is 14 residues.

Specimen: peripheral blood. The sequence derives from a man younger than 30 with active or convalescent COVID-19. This chain connects TRBV3-1 (or the pseudogene TRBV3-2) to TRBJ2-7; possibly TRBD2 for D (7 bases). The CDR3: CASSQGGRGHEQYF. The DNA for the CDR3 is TGTGCCAGCAGCCAGGGGGGGCGGGGACACGAGCAGTACTTC.